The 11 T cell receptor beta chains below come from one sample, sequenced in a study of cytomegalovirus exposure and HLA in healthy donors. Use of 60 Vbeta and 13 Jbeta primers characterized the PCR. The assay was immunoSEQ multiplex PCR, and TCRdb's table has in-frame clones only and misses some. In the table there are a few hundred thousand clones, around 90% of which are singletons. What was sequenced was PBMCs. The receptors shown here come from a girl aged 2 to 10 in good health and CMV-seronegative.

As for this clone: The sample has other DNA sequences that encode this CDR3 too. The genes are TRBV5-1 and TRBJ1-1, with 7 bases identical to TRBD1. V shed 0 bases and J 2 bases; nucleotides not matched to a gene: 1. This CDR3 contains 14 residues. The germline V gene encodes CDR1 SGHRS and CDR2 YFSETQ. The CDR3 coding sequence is TGCGCCAGCAGCTTGGCAGGGGGAAACACTGAAGCTTTCTTT. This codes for CASSLAGGNTEAFF.

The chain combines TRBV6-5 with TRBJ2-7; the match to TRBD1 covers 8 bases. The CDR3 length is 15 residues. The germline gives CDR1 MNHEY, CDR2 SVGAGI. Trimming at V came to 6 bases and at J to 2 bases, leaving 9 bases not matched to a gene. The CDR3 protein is CASSRPWTGTYEQYF. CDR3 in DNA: TGTGCCAGCAGCCGACCGTGGACAGGGACCTACGAGCAGTACTTC.

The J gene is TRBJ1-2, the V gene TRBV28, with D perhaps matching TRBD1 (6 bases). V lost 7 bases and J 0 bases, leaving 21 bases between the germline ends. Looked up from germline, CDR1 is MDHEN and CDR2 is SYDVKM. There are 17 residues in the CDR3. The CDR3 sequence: CASTPRQWTAPNYGYTF. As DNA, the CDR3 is TGTGCCAGCACTCCTCGCCAGTGGACAGCGCCTAACTATGGCTACACCTTC.

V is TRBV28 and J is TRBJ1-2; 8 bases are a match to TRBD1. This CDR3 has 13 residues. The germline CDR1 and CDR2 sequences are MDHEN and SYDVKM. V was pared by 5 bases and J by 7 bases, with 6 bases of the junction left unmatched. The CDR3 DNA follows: TGTGCCAGCAGTAGGGCCGGGACAGGTGGCTACACCTTC. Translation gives CASSRAGTGGYTF.

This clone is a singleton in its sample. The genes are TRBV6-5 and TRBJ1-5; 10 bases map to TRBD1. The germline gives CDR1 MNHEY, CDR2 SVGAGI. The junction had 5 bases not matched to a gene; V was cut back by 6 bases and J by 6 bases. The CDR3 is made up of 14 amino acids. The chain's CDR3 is CASSGTGDSQPQHF. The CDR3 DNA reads TGTGCCAGCAGCGGGACAGGGGATTCTCAGCCCCAGCATTTT.

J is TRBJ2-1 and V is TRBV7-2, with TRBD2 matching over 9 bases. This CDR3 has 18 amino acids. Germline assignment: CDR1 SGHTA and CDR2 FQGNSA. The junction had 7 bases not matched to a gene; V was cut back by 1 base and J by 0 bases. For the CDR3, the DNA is TGTGCCAGCAGCTTAGTACGACTAGCGGTTAGCTCCTACAATGAGCAGTTCTTC. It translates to CASSLVRLAVSSYNEQFF. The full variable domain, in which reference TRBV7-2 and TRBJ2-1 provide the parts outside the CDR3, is GAGVSQSPSNKVTEKGKDVELRCDPISGHTALYWYRQSLGQGLEFLIYFQGNSAPDKSGLPSDRFSAERTGGSVSTLTIQRTQQEDSAVYLCASSLVRLAVSSYNEQFFGPGTRLTVL.

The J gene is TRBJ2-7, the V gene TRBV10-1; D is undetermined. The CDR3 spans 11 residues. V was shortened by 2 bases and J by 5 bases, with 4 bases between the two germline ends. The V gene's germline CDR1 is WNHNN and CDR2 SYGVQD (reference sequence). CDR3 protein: CASSERDEQYF. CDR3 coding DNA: TGCGCCAGCAGTGAGCGGGACGAGCAGTACTTC.

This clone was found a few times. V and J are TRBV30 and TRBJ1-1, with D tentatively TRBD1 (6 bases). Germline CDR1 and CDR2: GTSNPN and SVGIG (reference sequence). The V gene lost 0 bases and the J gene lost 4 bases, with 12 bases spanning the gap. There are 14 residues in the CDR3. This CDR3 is CAWSVQARGTEAFF. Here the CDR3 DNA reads TGTGCCTGGAGTGTACAGGCCAGGGGCACTGAAGCTTTCTTT.

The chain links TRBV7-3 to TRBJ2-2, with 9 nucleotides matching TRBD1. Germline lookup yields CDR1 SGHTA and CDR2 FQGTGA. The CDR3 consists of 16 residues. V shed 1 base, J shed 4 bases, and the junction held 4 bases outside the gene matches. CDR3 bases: TGTGCCAGCAGCTTAATGACAGGGGGTGGCACCGGGGAGCTGTTTTTT. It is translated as CASSLMTGGGTGELFF.

Here the CDR3 reads CASSLQVMNTEAFF. The CDR3 DNA reads TGTGCCAGCAGTTTGCAGGTCATGAACACTGAAGCTTTCTTT. The chain combines TRBV27 with TRBJ1-1; D gene ambiguous. Germline CDR1 and CDR2: MNHEY and SMNVEV (reference sequence). Trimming shortened V by 3 bases and J by 0 bases, and 8 bases separated the two germline ends. This CDR3 contains 14 residues.

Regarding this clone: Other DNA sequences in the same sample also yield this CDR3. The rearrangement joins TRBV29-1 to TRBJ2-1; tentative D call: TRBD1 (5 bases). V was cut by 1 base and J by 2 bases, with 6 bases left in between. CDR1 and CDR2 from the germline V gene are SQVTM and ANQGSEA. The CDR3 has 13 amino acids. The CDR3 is CSVEGGTYNEQFF. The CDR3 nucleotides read TGCAGCGTTGAAGGGGGCACCTACAATGAGCAGTTCTTC.